This TCR beta chain is drawn from a study of blood T cells in healthy people across ages. Healthy Russian Caucasian donors spanned ages about 6 to 100 years. The germline V gene encodes CDR1 DFQATT and CDR2 SNEGSKA (reference sequence). The CDR3 is 15 residues long. Trimming cost V 3 bases and J 5 bases, with 17 bases left between them. Next came a second PCR, run for about 7 to 12 cycles, which used a sample-barcoded 5' primer along with a J-beta primer mix. TCRdb redid the calling of the 5' RACE reads with MiXCR, one entry per CDR3 protein. This sample has about 640,000 distinct CDR3 sequences, with about 54% found just once.

This chain connects TRBV20-1 to TRBJ2-1, with D perhaps TRBD2 (6 bases). Material: blood. The TCR sequence derives from a man aged 55 to 70 in good health. The CDR3 nucleotides are TGCAGTGCTAGGCCCGGGACTCGGGGACACAATGAGCAGTTCTTC. Translating gives CSARPGTRGHNEQFF.